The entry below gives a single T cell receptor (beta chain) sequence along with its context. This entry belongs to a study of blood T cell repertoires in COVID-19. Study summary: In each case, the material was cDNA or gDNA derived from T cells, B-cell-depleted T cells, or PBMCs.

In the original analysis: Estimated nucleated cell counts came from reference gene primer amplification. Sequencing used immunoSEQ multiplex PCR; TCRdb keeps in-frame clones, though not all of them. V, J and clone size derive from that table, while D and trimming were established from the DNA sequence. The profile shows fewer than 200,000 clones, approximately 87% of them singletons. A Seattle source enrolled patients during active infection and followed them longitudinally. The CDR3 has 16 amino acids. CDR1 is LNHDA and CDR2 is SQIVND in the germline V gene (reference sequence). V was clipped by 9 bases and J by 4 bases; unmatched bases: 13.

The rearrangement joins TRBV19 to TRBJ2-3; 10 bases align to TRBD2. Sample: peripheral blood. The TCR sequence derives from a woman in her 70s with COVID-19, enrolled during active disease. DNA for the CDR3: TGTGCCAGACCGAATTCTAGCGGGAGTTCCCCAGATACGCAGTATTTT. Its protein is CARPNSSGSSPDTQYF.